One and the same sample provided the 21 T cell receptor beta chains below, sequenced in a study of blood T cell repertoires in COVID-19. TCRdb's copy holds only in-frame clones and misses some; the assay was immunoSEQ multiplex PCR. This table holds about 360,000 clones, around 87% found once. Sequencing was carried out using PBMCs or T cells enriched from blood (not recorded which). The receptor source for this set is a man in his thirties or forties who had recovered from COVID-19.

The chain is built from TRBV19 and TRBJ2-6; 10 bases line up with TRBD1. CDR1 LNHDA and CDR2 SQIVND come from the germline V gene (reference sequence). CDR3 size: 19 residues. Germline trimming cut 1 base from V and 2 bases from J; bases unmatched to any gene: 8. CDR3 in amino acids: CASSIVWTGGRTGANVLTF. The CDR3 nucleotides are TGTGCCAGTAGTATAGTCTGGACAGGGGGTCGAACTGGGGCCAACGTCCTGACTTTC. Supplemented by reference TRBV19 and TRBJ2-6, the full variable domain reads DGGITQSPKYLFRKEGQNVTLSCEQNLNHDAMYWYRQDPGQGLRLIYYSQIVNDFQKGDIAEGYSVSREKKESFPLTVTSAQKNPTAFYLCASSIVWTGGRTGANVLTFGAGSRLTVL.

The genes are TRBV2 and TRBJ1-4, with 8 bases lining up with TRBD1. The CDR3 loop spans 15 amino acids. Germline V gene lookup returns CDR1 SNHLY and CDR2 FYNNEI. The J segment lost 7 bases and the V segment lost 11 bases, leaving 15 bases of the junction unmatched. CDR3 DNA: TGTGCCGGCCCGAAGAGACAGGGGCGAGGTGAAAAACTGTTTTTT. It is translated as CAGPKRQGRGEKLFF.

V usage is TRBV6-1 and J usage is TRBJ1-1; D is uncertain. Germline CDR1 MNHNS, CDR2 SASEGT. The ends were cut back, 2 bases at V and 1 base at J, with 8 bases in the middle. This CDR3 contains 14 residues. The chain's CDR3 is CASSERWANTEAFF. CDR3 coding DNA: TGTGCCAGCAGTGAAAGGTGGGCGAACACTGAAGCTTTCTTT.

This clone was found once. J is TRBJ2-3 and V is TRBV20-1; D is perhaps TRBD2 (6 bases). CDR1 DFQATT and CDR2 SNEGSKA come from the germline V gene (reference sequence). The V end lost 5 bases, the J end lost 5 bases, and 8 bases lay between the germline ends. The CDR3 has 11 residues. Here the CDR3 reads CSASGLDTQYF. CDR3 in DNA: TGCAGTGCTTCGGGACTAGATACGCAGTATTTT.

V and J are TRBV10-2 and TRBJ1-5; D remains unclear. Trimming shortened V by 2 bases and J by 5 bases, and 4 bases separated the two germline ends. CDR3 size: 12 residues. Germline CDR1 and CDR2: WSHSY and SAAADI. The CDR3 DNA follows: TGCGCCAGCAGTGAGAACTATCAGCCCCAGCATTTT. This translates into CASSENYQPQHF.

This chain's CDR3 is CASSFLHGTQDQPQHF. The CDR3 nucleotides are TGTGCCAGCAGTTTCCTACATGGGACACAAGATCAGCCCCAGCATTTT. The J gene is TRBJ1-5, the V gene TRBV6-5; TRBD1 might be the D (6 bases). The CDR3 consists of 16 residues. Germline V gives CDR1 MNHEY, CDR2 SVGAGI. Trimming removed 4 bases from V and 5 bases from J, with 18 bases in between.

This clone was recorded only once. The J gene is TRBJ1-2, the V gene TRBV27; TRBD1 aligns across 7 bases. Germline CDR1 and CDR2: MNHEY and SMNVEV (reference sequence). The CDR3 totals 12 residues. V shed 3 bases and J 8 bases; nucleotides not matched to a gene: 3. The CDR3 sequence is CASSLTGRGYTF. In DNA, the CDR3 is TGTGCCAGCAGTTTGACAGGGCGAGGCTACACCTTC.

The chain carries TRBV11-2 and TRBJ1-2; no definite D call. The CDR3 spans 15 residues. Germline assignment: CDR1 SGHAT and CDR2 FQNNGV. Trimming took 1 base from V and 3 from J, leaving 12 bases between them. In nucleotides, the CDR3 is TGTGCCAGCAGCTTAGGCAGTTGGTTCGACTATGGCTACACCTTC. It codes for CASSLGSWFDYGYTF. The full variable domain, rest sourced from reference TRBV11-2 and TRBJ1-2, is EAGVAQSPRYKIIEKRQSVAFWCNPISGHATLYWYQQILGQGPKLLIQFQNNGVVDDSQLPKDRFSAERLKGVDSTLKIQPAKLEDSAVYLCASSLGSWFDYGYTFGSGTRLTVV.

The chain couples TRBV5-5 to TRBJ1-5; tentative D call: TRBD1 (5 bases). V was pared by 1 base and J by 0 bases, with 20 bases between. There are 19 residues in the CDR3. Germline CDR1 is SGHKS and CDR2 is YYEKEE (reference sequence). The CDR3 DNA follows: TGTGCCAGCAGCTTGAATGGAGGGGTTCGGACTAGTAGCAATCAGCCCCAGCATTTT. As protein: CASSLNGGVRTSSNQPQHF.

In this sample, this clone turned up a few times. The chain is built from TRBV28 and TRBJ1-3; D is possibly TRBD1 (5 bases). The germline CDR1 and CDR2 sequences are MDHEN and SYDVKM. V lost 3 bases and J 4 bases, leaving 10 bases between the germline ends. The CDR3 sequence is 14 residues long. CDR3 amino acids: CASSFPDRGNTIYF. CDR3 bases: TGTGCCAGCAGTTTCCCCGACAGAGGAAACACCATATATTTT.

The chain joins TRBV4-2 to TRBJ2-1, with 8 bases lining up with TRBD1. The CDR3 is 14 amino acids. J lost 8 bases, V lost 4 bases, and 7 bases had no gene match. Germline CDR1 is LGHNA and CDR2 is YNFKEQ. CDR3 nucleotide sequence: TGTGCCAGCAGCCCACCCAGGGGGCCTGATGAGCAGTTCTTC. Translating gives CASSPPRGPDEQFF.

The rearrangement uses TRBV25-1 and TRBJ1-4; the D gene is possibly TRBD1 (5 bases). The CDR3 runs to 13 residues. Deletions cut 8 bases from V and 7 bases from J, with 14 bases between. Germline CDR1 and CDR2: MGHDK and SYGVNS. The CDR3 protein is CASGGVGTEKLFF. The CDR3 bases are TGTGCCAGCGGGGGGGTCGGGACTGAAAAACTGTTTTTT.

The V gene is TRBV7-9, the J gene TRBJ2-2, with 8 bases that match TRBD1. V lost 3 bases and J lost 4; bases outside the gene matches: 7. There are 16 residues in the CDR3. Germline CDR1 and CDR2: SEHNR and FQNEAQ (reference sequence). In DNA form, the CDR3 reads TGTGCCAGCAGCTTCGGGCAGGGGGCAGGCACCGGGGAGCTGTTTTTT. Amino acids: CASSFGQGAGTGELFF.

The chain couples TRBV6-5 to TRBJ2-7; a possible D gene is TRBD1 (5 bases). V shed 6 bases and J shed 2 bases, with 11 bases lying between them. Looked up from germline, CDR1 is MNHEY and CDR2 is SVGAGI. The CDR3 is made up of 13 amino acids. CDR3 protein: CASSADRTYEQYF. CDR3 sequence (DNA): TGTGCCAGCAGCGCAGACAGAACCTACGAGCAGTACTTC.

The chain joins TRBV5-1 to TRBJ2-3; 7 bases line up with TRBD1. Trimming removed 4 bases from V and 4 bases from J; junction bases left unmatched: 9. CDR1 and CDR2 (germline): SGHRS, YFSETQ. There are 15 residues in the CDR3. In DNA form, the CDR3 reads TGCGCCAGCAGCCCCCGACAGGGCCGACCAGATACGCAGTATTTT. Its translation is CASSPRQGRPDTQYF.

The rearrangement uses TRBV19 and TRBJ1-2, with D hard to call. There are 12 residues in the CDR3. Trimming shortened V by 7 bases and J by 2 bases, and 8 bases separated the two germline ends. Germline V CDR1 and CDR2: LNHDA, SQIVND (reference sequence). CDR3 sequence reads: CASKEGNYGYTF. CDR3 DNA sequence: TGTGCCAGTAAGGAGGGAAACTATGGCTACACCTTC. Full variable domain (rest looked up from reference TRBV19 and TRBJ1-2): DGGITQSPKYLFRKEGQNVTLSCEQNLNHDAMYWYRQDPGQGLRLIYYSQIVNDFQKGDIAEGYSVSREKKESFPLTVTSAQKNPTAFYLCASKEGNYGYTFGSGTRLTVV.

This clone appeared once. This chain connects TRBV3-1 (or the pseudogene TRBV3-2) to TRBJ2-2; D is possibly TRBD1 (6 bases). V dropped 4 bases and J dropped 6 bases, with 27 bases sitting between them. CDR3 size: 19 residues. Germline assignment: CDR1 LGHDT and CDR2 YNNKEL (reference sequence). The CDR3 protein is CASSRRGTGRARNAGELFF. Written as DNA, the CDR3 is TGTGCCAGCAGCCGCCGAGGAACAGGGCGCGCCAGAAACGCCGGGGAGCTGTTTTTT.

This chain uses TRBV14 with TRBJ2-2; D is possibly TRBD2 (5 bases). CDR3 length: 14 residues. Per germline, CDR1 SGHDN and CDR2 FVKESK. The germline V and J ends were trimmed by 2 bases and 9 bases, with 13 bases remaining between them. CDR3 DNA sequence: TGTGCCAGCAGCCAATTGGGAGTTATCCGGGAGCTGTTTTTT. The encoded protein is CASSQLGVIRELFF. Together with reference TRBV14 and TRBJ2-2, the CDR3 gives the full variable domain: EAGVTQFPSHSVIEKGQTVTLRCDPISGHDNLYWYRRVMGKEIKFLLHFVKESKQDESGMPNNRFLAERTGGTYSTLKVQPAELEDSGVYFCASSQLGVIRELFFGEGSRLTVL.

The CDR3, as DNA: TGTGCCAGCAGCTTAGGTGGCAGTCAAAATGAAAAACTGTTTTTT. Amino acid sequence: CASSLGGSQNEKLFF. The rearrangement joins TRBV7-9 to TRBJ1-4; D not resolved. From germline, CDR1 is SEHNR and CDR2 FQNEAQ (reference sequence). V was cut by 1 base and J by 5 bases, with 11 bases left in between. The length of the CDR3 is 15 residues.

This rearrangement joins TRBV27 to TRBJ1-2; D perhaps matches TRBD1 (6 bases). This CDR3 spans 13 amino acids. Germline loops: CDR1 MNHEY, CDR2 SMNVEV (reference sequence). Trimming removed 10 bases at V and 3 bases at J, with 15 bases between. CDR3 nucleotides: TGTGCCACCAAACAACAGGGTTACTATGGCTACACCTTC. Its protein product is CATKQQGYYGYTF.

The chain joins TRBV19 to TRBJ1-5; 7 nucleotides line up with TRBD1. The CDR3 is 14 amino acids. Germline V gives CDR1 LNHDA, CDR2 SQIVND (reference sequence). V was clipped by 2 bases and J by 4 bases; unmatched bases: 2. CDR3 nucleotides: TGTGCCAGTAGTATACAACAGGGGAATCAGCCCCAGCATTTT. Residues: CASSIQQGNQPQHF.